The present TCR beta chain was sequenced within a study of shared clonotypes between healthy human individuals. Terminally differentiated effector memory CD45RA+ cells were excluded from the naive CD8 cells, which were CD45RO-negative and positively selected for CCR7. Caucasian adults residing in Nashville, Tennessee made up all the donors. Sequencing was performed with immunoSEQ multiplex PCR; in TCRdb, only in-frame clones are kept and a portion is missing. The sample shows some 1,900,000 clones, 85% to 95% of them seen only once. The CDR3 has 14 amino acids. Trimming took 3 bases from V and 5 from J; bases not matched to a gene: 5. The germline V gene encodes CDR1 MNHEY and CDR2 SMNVEV (reference sequence).

The sample consisted of naive CD8+ T cells sorted from blood. This sequence was found in a man aged 18 to 29 in good health. V is TRBV27 and J is TRBJ2-7, with 9 bases identical to TRBD2. The CDR3 nucleotides are TGTGCCAGCAGTTTCTATAGCGGGGGTGACGAGCAGTACTTC. It translates to CASSFYSGGDEQYF.